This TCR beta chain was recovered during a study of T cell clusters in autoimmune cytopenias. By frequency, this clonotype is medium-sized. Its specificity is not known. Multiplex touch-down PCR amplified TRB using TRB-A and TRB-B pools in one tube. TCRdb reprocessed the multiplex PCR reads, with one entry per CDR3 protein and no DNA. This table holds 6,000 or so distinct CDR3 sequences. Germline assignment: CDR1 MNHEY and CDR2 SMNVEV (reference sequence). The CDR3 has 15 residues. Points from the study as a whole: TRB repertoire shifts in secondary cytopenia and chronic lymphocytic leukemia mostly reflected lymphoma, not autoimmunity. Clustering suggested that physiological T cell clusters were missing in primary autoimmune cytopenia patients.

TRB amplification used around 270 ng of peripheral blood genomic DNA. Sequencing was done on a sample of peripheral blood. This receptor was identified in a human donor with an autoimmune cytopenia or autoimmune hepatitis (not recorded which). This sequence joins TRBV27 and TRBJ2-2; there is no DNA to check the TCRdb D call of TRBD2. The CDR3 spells CASSTGPLNTGELFF.